This TCR beta chain was found in a study of shared T cell receptors in the human thymus. The assay was immunoSEQ multiplex PCR, and TCRdb's table has in-frame clones only and misses some. Of 640,000 or so clones detected, around 87% appear once; the ten largest clones hold 0.009% to 0.0095%. This same sample was also part of a study on human thymus T cells. That report notes: Thymic tissue was derived from resections collected during corrective heart surgery. Related research described strongly overlapping thymic repertoires in unrelated people.

The sequencing input was thymocytes. The clonotype was recovered from a boy younger than two with a congenital heart defect.

CDR3 in DNA: TGCGCCAGCAGCTTGATTCAAGACAGGGTCCACGAGCAGTACTTC. This gives the protein CASSLIQDRVHEQYF. The rearrangement uses TRBV5-1 and TRBJ2-7; 7 nucleotides match TRBD1. Germline CDR1 reads SGHRS; CDR2 reads YFSETQ. The CDR3 contains 15 residues. V gave up 1 base and J gave up 5 bases; unmatched junction bases: 9.